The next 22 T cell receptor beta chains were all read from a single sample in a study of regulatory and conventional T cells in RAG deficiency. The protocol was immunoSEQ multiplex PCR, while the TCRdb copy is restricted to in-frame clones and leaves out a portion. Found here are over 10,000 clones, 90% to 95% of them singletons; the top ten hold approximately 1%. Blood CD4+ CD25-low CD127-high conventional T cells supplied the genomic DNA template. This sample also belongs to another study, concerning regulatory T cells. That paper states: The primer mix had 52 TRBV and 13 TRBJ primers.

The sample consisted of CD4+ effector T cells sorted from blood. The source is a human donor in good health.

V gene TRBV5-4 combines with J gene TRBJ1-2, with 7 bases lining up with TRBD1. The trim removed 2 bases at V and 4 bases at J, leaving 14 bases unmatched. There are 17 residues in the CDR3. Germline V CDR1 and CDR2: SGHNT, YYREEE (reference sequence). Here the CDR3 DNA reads TGTGCCAGCAGCTTTGGGAGACAGGGTTCTCTGTCCTATGGCTACACCTTC. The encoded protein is CASSFGRQGSLSYGYTF.

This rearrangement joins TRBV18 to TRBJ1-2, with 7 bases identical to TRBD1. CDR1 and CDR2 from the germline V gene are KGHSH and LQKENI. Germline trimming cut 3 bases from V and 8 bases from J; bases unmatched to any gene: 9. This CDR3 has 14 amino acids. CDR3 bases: TGTGCCAGCTCACCTAGAAGACAGGGAAGCGGCTACACCTTC. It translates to CASSPRRQGSGYTF. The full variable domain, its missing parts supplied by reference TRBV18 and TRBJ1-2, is NAGVMQNPRHLVRRRGQEARLRCSPMKGHSHVYWYRQLPEEGLKFMVYLQKENIIDESGMPKERFSAEFPKEGPSILRIQQVVRGDSAAYFCASSPRRQGSGYTFGSGTRLTVV.

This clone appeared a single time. CDR3 DNA sequence: TGTGCCAGTAGTAAGGGACAGACCACCATGAACACTGAAGCTTTCTTT. Protein sequence: CASSKGQTTMNTEAFF. The rearrangement links TRBV19 to TRBJ1-1, with 7 bases lining up with TRBD1. Germline CDR1 and CDR2: LNHDA and SQIVND (reference sequence). Trimming at V came to 4 bases and at J to 0 bases, leaving 8 bases not matched to a gene. This CDR3 has 16 amino acids. The whole variable domain, filled in from reference TRBV19 and TRBJ1-1, reads DGGITQSPKYLFRKEGQNVTLSCEQNLNHDAMYWYRQDPGQGLRLIYYSQIVNDFQKGDIAEGYSVSREKKESFPLTVTSAQKNPTAFYLCASSKGQTTMNTEAFFGQGTRLTVV.

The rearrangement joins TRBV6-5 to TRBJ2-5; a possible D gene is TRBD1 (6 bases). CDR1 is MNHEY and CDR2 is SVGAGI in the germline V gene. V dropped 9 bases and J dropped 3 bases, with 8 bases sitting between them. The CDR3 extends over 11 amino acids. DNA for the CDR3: TGTGCCAGTGGGACAAAAGAGACCCAGTACTTC. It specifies CASGTKETQYF.

The CDR3 DNA reads as TGTGCCAGCAGTCCAACACGCCTGGGCGGGGGGGCTGCCGGGGAGCTGTTTTTT. As protein: CASSPTRLGGGAAGELFF. This chain connects TRBV2 to TRBJ2-2; 9 bases line up with TRBD2. V shed 5 bases and J 6 bases; nucleotides not matched to a gene: 16. The length of the CDR3 is 18 residues. Germline V gives CDR1 SNHLY, CDR2 FYNNEI.

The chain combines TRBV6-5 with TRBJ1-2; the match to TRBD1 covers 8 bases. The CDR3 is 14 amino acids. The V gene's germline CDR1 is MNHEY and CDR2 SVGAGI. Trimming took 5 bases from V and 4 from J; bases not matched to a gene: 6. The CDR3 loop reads CASSPRQGTYGYTF. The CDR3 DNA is TGTGCCAGCAGTCCCAGACAGGGGACCTATGGCTACACCTTC.

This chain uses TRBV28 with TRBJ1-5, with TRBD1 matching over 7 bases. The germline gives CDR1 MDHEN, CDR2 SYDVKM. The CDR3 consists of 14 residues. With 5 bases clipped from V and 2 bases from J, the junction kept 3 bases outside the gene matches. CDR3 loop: CASSPGGGNQPQHF. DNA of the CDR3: TGTGCCAGCAGTCCAGGGGGGGGCAATCAGCCCCAGCATTTT.

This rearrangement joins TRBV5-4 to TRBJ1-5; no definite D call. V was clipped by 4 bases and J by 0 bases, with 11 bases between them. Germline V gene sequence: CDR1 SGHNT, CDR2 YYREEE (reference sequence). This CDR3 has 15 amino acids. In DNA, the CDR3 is TGTGCCAGCAGCCCCGGGCCCTCTAGCAATCAGCCCCAGCATTTT. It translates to CASSPGPSSNQPQHF.

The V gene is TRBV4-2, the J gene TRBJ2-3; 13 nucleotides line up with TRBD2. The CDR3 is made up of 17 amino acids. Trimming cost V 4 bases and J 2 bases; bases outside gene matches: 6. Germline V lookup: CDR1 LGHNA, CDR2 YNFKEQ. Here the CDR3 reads CASSLTGTSGATDTQYF. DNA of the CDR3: TGTGCCAGCAGCCTAACCGGGACTAGCGGGGCCACAGATACGCAGTATTTT.

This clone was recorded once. In nucleotides, the CDR3 is TGTGCCAGCAGTTTAGTTCAATCCTACGAGCAGTACTTC. Residues: CASSLVQSYEQYF. V and J are TRBV27 and TRBJ2-7; D gene unclear. This CDR3 has 13 amino acids. Germline CDR1 MNHEY, CDR2 SMNVEV (reference sequence). Trimming stripped 2 bases from V and 1 base from J, with 6 bases between.

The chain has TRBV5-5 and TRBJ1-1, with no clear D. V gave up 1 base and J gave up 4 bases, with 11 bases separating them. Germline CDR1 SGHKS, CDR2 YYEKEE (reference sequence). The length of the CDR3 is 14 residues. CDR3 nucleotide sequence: TGTGCCAGCAGCTTGAATTGGCTGGGCACTGAAGCTTTCTTT. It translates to CASSLNWLGTEAFF.

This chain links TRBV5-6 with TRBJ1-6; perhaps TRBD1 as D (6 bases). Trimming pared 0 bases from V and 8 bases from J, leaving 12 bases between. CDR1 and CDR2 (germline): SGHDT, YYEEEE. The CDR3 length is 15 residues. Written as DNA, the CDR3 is TGTGCCAGCAGCTTGGGAGGAGGGGGTGATTCACCCCTCCACTTT. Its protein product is CASSLGGGGDSPLHF.

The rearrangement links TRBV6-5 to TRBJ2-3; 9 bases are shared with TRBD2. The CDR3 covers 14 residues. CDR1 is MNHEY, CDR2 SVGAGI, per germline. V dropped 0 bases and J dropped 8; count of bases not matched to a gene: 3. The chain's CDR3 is CASSYSRTSATQYF. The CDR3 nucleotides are TGTGCCAGCAGTTACTCCCGGACTAGCGCTACGCAGTATTTT.

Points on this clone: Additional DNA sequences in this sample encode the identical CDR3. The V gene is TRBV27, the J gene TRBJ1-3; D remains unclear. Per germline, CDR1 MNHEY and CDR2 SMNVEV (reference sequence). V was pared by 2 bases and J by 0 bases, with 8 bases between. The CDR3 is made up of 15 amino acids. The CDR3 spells CASSLRWGSGNTIYF. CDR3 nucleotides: TGTGCCAGCAGTTTAAGGTGGGGCTCTGGAAACACCATATATTTT.

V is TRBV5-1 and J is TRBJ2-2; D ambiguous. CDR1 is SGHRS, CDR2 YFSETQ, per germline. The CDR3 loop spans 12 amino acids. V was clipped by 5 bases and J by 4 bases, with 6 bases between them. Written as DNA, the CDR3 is TGCGCCAGCAGTACGGGCACCGGGGAGCTGTTTTTT. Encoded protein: CASSTGTGELFF.

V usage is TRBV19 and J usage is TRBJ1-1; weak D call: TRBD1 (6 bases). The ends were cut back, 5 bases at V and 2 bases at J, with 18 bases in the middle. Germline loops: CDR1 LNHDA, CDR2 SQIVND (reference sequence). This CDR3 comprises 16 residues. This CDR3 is CASSPRSGHPNTEAFF. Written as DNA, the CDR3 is TGTGCCAGTAGTCCCCGATCGGGACATCCTAACACTGAAGCTTTCTTT.

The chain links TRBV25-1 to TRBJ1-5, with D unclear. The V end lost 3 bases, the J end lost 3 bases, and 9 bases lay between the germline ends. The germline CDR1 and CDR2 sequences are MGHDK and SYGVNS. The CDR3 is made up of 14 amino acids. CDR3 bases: TGTGCCAGCAGTGAGGTCCATGCCAATCAGCCCCAGCATTTT. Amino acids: CASSEVHANQPQHF. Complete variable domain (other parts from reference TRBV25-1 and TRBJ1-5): EADIYQTPRYLVIGTGKKITLECSQTMGHDKMYWYQQDPGMELHLIHYSYGVNSTEKGDLSSESTVSRIRTEHFPLTLESARPSHTSQYLCASSEVHANQPQHFGDGTRLSIL.

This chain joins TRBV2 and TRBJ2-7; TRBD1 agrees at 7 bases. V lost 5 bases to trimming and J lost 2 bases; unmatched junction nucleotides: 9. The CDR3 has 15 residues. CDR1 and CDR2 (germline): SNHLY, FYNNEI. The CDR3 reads CASSPTGAIAYEQYF. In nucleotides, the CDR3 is TGTGCCAGCAGTCCTACAGGGGCGATAGCCTACGAGCAGTACTTC.

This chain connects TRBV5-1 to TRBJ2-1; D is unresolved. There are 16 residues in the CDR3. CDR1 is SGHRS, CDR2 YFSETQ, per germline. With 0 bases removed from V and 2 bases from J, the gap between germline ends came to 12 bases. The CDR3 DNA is TGCGCCAGCAGCTTGGCCTCGGCTAGTCCCTACAATGAGCAGTTCTTC. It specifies CASSLASASPYNEQFF.

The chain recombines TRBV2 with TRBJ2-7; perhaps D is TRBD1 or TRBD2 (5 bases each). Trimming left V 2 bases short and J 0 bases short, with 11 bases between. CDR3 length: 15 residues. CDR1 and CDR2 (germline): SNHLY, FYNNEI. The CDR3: CASSEKAGSSYEQYF. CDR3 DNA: TGTGCCAGCAGTGAAAAGGCAGGGAGCTCCTACGAGCAGTACTTC.

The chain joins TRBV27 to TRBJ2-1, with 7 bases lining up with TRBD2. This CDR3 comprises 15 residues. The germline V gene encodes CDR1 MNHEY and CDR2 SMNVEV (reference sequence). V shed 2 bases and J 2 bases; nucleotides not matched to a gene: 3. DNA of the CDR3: TGTGCCAGCAGTTTACGGGGGGAGGCCTACAATGAGCAGTTCTTC. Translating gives CASSLRGEAYNEQFF.

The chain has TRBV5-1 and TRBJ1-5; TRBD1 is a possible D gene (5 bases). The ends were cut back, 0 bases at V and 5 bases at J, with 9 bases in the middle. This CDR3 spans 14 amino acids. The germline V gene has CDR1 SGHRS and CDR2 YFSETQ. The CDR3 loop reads CASSLGGIDQPQHF. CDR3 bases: TGCGCCAGCAGCTTGGGGGGGATAGATCAGCCCCAGCATTTT.